The present T cell receptor beta chain was sequenced within a study of blood T cells in healthy people across ages. Next came a second PCR, run for about 7 to 12 cycles, which used a sample-barcoded 5' primer along with a J-beta primer mix. One entry per CDR3 protein, called by TCRdb with MiXCR from the 5' RACE reads. The profile shows hundreds of thousands of distinct CDR3 sequences, 25% to 30% of them singletons. Comment on this clonotype: Its target is not known.

The CDR3 is 13 residues long. Trimming left V 4 bases short and J 2 bases short, with 8 bases between. Germline V gene sequence: CDR1 MGHDK, CDR2 SYGVNS. Whole-study results and caveats: Older individuals had lower TCR beta diversity per million T cells (the decline was roughly linear). It was held that diversity estimates obtained from one million T cells represented underestimates.

Sample: blood. The chain employs TRBV25-1 and TRBJ1-1, with D hard to call. The receptor comes from a woman aged 80 or older in good health. CDR3 loop: CASSVTVNTEAFF. The CDR3 region has the DNA TGTGCCAGCAGTGTTACCGTAAACACTGAAGCTTTCTTT.